This T cell receptor (beta chain) was documented in a study of blood T cells in healthy people across ages. Next came a second PCR, run for about 6 to 11 cycles, which used a sample-barcoded 5' primer along with a J-beta primer mix. TCRdb itself ran the 5' RACE reads through MiXCR, one entry per CDR3 protein. The sample has some 1.7 million distinct CDR3 sequences; 28% are singletons. The CDR3 has 15 amino acids. CDR1 and CDR2 (germline): SGHTA, FQGNSA. Trimming took 5 bases from V and 7 from J; bases not matched to a gene: 12. Sequenced sample: blood. The rearrangement links TRBV7-2 to TRBJ2-5; 8 nucleotides match TRBD2. This clonotype was sampled from a woman between 25 and 40 years old in good health. The CDR3 DNA is TGTGCCAGCAGCCCAGCGGGGGCGATAGGGGGGACCCAGTACTTC. Translation: CASSPAGAIGGTQYF.